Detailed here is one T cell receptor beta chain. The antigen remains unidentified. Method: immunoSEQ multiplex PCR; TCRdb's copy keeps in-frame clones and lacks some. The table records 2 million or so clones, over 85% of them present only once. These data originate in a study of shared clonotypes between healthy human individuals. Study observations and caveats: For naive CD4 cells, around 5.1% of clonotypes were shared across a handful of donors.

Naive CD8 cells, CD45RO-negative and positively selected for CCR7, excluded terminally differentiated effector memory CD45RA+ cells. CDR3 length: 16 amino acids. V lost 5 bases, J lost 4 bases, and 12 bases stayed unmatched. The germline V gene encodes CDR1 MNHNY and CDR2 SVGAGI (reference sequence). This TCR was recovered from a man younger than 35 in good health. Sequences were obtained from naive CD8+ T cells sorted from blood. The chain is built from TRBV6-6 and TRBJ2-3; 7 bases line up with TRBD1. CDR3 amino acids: CASSPPTGSGADTQYF. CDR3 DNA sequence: TGTGCCAGCAGTCCCCCGACAGGGTCGGGTGCAGATACGCAGTATTTT.